A selection of T cell receptor beta chains follows, all from one sample in a study of blood T cell repertoires in COVID-19. The data were produced by immunoSEQ multiplex PCR, yet TCRdb's version contains in-frame clones alone and is incomplete. The data hold a few hundred thousand clones, with roughly nine tenths observed a single time. Sequencing used peripheral blood. The receptors shown here come from a man aged 18 to 30 with active or convalescent COVID-19. Both conserved end residues are part of each CDR3. The order of the fields is D gene, J gene, V gene, clone size, CDR3 protein, CDR3 DNA. A D gene is named only where the DNA matches it firmly. Only some rows state a clone size, as once, few, many or a class for expanded clones.

>-|TRBJ1-1|TRBV20-1|once
CSVSGNTEAFF
TGCAGTGTTTCAGGGAACACTGAAGCTTTCTTT
>-|TRBJ2-7|TRBV25-1|-
CASSISGFGEQYF
TGTGCCAGCAGTATTTCAGGGTTCGGCGAGCAGTACTTC
>-|TRBJ2-2|TRBV12-3/TRBV12-4|-
CASSFSVAGELFF
TGTGCCAGCAGTTTTTCGGTTGCCGGGGAGCTGTTTTTT
>-|TRBJ1-6|TRBV19|-
CASSKGINSPLHF
TGTGCCAGTAGTAAGGGGATTAATTCACCCCTCCACTTT
>TRBD1|TRBJ2-7|TRBV27|-
CASSLKGQGAYEQYF
TGTGCCAGCAGTTTAAAGGGACAGGGAGCCTACGAGCAGTACTTC
>-|TRBJ1-2|TRBV5-1|-
CASSSPDGYTF
TGCGCCAGCAGCTCCCCAGATGGCTACACCTTC
>-|TRBJ1-1|TRBV7-3|-
CASSADRNTEAFF
TGTGCCAGCAGCGCGGACAGGAACACTGAAGCTTTCTTT
>TRBD2|TRBJ2-5|TRBV7-2|-
CASSLWGVQTSGTQETQYF
TGTGCCAGCAGCTTATGGGGTGTACAGACTAGCGGGACGCAAGAGACCCAGTACTTC
>TRBD1|TRBJ2-4|TRBV6-5|-
CASRHPGGRGNIQYF
TGTGCCAGCAGACATCCAGGGGGCCGGGGGAACATTCAGTACTTC
>-|TRBJ2-5|TRBV7-9|-
CASSFGQRGETQYF
TGTGCCAGCAGCTTTGGCCAGCGCGGAGAGACCCAGTACTTC
>TRBD2|TRBJ2-5|TRBV5-1|-
CASSFSSGGAETQYF
TGCGCCAGCAGCTTTTCTAGCGGGGGGGCCGAGACCCAGTACTTC
>TRBD1|TRBJ1-3|TRBV29-1|-
CSARQGYSGNTIYF
TGCAGCGCCCGACAGGGCTACTCTGGAAACACCATATATTTT